The rows below give T cell receptor beta chains drawn from one sample of a study of identical twins. TCRdb reprocessed the 5' RACE reads via MiXCR and lists one record per CDR3 protein. In the table there are 450,000 or so distinct CDR3 sequences, 14% of which are singletons. This sample was shared with a second study, whose subject was yellow fever vaccine responses in identical twins.

What was sequenced was CD4+ T cells sorted from blood. Receptor source: a woman in her late teens or twenties in good health. Each CDR3 is given with its conserved first and last residue. A D gene is named only where the DNA matches it firmly. Expanded clones get a size class; other rows say once, few or many, or leave the size out.

. | TRBJ2-7 | TRBV6-5 | . | 13 | TGTGCCAGCAGTTACCGGGAGCTCTACGAGCAGTACTTC | CASSYRELYEQYF
. | TRBJ2-7 | TRBV27 | few | 14 | TGTGCCAGCAGTTTATCGAGTTCAGGAACCGAGCAGTACTTC | CASSLSSSGTEQYF
. | TRBJ2-5 | TRBV5-1 | . | 13 | TGCGCCAGCAGCTTCCGGGGGAAAGAGACCCAGTACTTC | CASSFRGKETQYF
. | TRBJ2-6 | TRBV27 | . | 19 | TGTGCCAGCAGTCCCCCCCGGACAGGGAGGGGCTCTGGGGCCAACGTCCTGACTTTC | CASSPPRTGRGSGANVLTF
. | TRBJ2-5 | TRBV6-1 | . | 14 | TGTGCCAGCACCATCACCGGGTGGGGAGAGACCCAGTACTTC | CASTITGWGETQYF
. | TRBJ2-5 | TRBV10-3 | . | 13 | TGTGCCACCGCGGGACATGTACAAGAGACCCAGTACTTC | CATAGHVQETQYF
. | TRBJ1-5 | TRBV6-2/TRBV6-3 | few | 13 | TGTGCCAGCAGTCGGGGGTTCGATCAGCCCCAGCATTTT | CASSRGFDQPQHF
. | TRBJ1-6 | TRBV20-1 | . | 13 | TGCAGTGCCCAAGTTGGGGGGCGGTCACCCCTCCACTTT | CSAQVGGRSPLHF
TRBD2 | TRBJ2-1 | TRBV14 | . | 15 | TGTGCCAGCAGCCAAGCGACTAGCGGGTACAATGAGCAGTTCTTC | CASSQATSGYNEQFF
TRBD2 | TRBJ2-1 | TRBV6-2/TRBV6-3 | . | 16 | TGTGCCAGCAGGGGACGAGCGGGACTCCCCTACAATGAGCAGTTCTTC | CASRGRAGLPYNEQFF
TRBD2 | TRBJ2-7 | TRBV6-5 | . | 15 | TGTGCCAGCAGTTACGGACTAGCGGGGAGTGGTGAGCAGTACTTC | CASSYGLAGSGEQYF
TRBD2 | TRBJ2-7 | TRBV29-1 | many | 16 | TGCAGCGTAGCCGGGACTAGCGGGAGGGCCCCCTACGAGCAGTACTTC | CSVAGTSGRAPYEQYF
. | TRBJ2-5 | TRBV29-1 | . | 11 | TGCAGCGTTGAAGTCTATGAGACCCAGTACTTC | CSVEVYETQYF
. | TRBJ2-1 | TRBV20-1 | few | 14 | TGCAGTGCTCCCCATTCCGGGAATTACAATGAGCAGTTCTTC | CSAPHSGNYNEQFF
. | TRBJ2-7 | TRBV5-5 | few | 14 | TGTGCCAGCAGCTTGGTTGGGGTTTTAGTCGAGCAGTACTTC | CASSLVGVLVEQYF
. | TRBJ2-3 | TRBV14 | few | 16 | TGTGCCAGCAGCCAAGATTTAACGACGGCCCCCGCATCCCAGTATTTT | CASSQDLTTAPASQYF
TRBD1 | TRBJ1-5 | TRBV5-1 | many | 15 | TGCGCCAGCAGCTTGGCTACAGGGGGCAATCAGCCCCAGCATTTT | CASSLATGGNQPQHF
. | TRBJ2-7 | TRBV7-2 | many | 14 | TGTGCCAGCAGCTTAGTAGAAGTCGCCTACGAGCAGTACTTC | CASSLVEVAYEQYF
. | TRBJ2-6 | TRBV7-6 | few | 12 | TGTGCCAACGTCTCTGGGGCCAACGTCCTGACTTTC | CANVSGANVLTF
TRBD1 | TRBJ1-4 | TRBV4-2 | . | 12 | TGTGCCAGCAGCCAGGATGGGACAGGACTGTTTTTT | CASSQDGTGLFF
. | TRBJ2-1 | TRBV11-2 | . | 13 | TGTGCCAGCAGTTTCGGACGGCACAATGAGCAGTTCTTC | CASSFGRHNEQFF
. | TRBJ1-3 | TRBV6-5 | . | 15 | TGTGCCAGCAGTTACTCCGAGACACAAGGAAACACCATATATTTT | CASSYSETQGNTIYF
TRBD1 | TRBJ2-7 | TRBV18 | few | 14 | TGTGCCAGCTCAGTGGGGACAGGGTTCAACGAGCAGTACTTC | CASSVGTGFNEQYF
TRBD2 | TRBJ2-2 | TRBV24-1 | few | 20 | TGTGCCACCAGTGGCGGGACTAGCGGGAAAGTCCCGACGAACACCGGGGAGCTGTTTTTT | CATSGGTSGKVPTNTGELFF
. | TRBJ2-1 | TRBV5-1 | . | 15 | TGCGCCAGCCACCCCGAGGGGGGCTCCTACAATGAGCAGTTCTTC | CASHPEGGSYNEQFF
. | TRBJ2-7 | TRBV11-2 | many | 16 | TGTGCCAGCAGCTTAGTTGGGACACTCAGCACCTACGAGCAGTACTTC | CASSLVGTLSTYEQYF
TRBD1 | TRBJ2-1 | TRBV12-3/TRBV12-4 | many | 16 | TGTGCCAGCATAAGAGGGGACAGGGCCTCCTACAATGAGCAGTTCTTC | CASIRGDRASYNEQFF
. | TRBJ1-5 | TRBV6-5 | many | 12 | TGTGCCAGCGGGGACAGCAATCAGCCCCAGCATTTT | CASGDSNQPQHF
. | TRBJ2-3 | TRBV20-1 | many | 14 | TGCAGTGCCCCGCTGGCGTTTAGCACAGATACGCAGTATTTT | CSAPLAFSTDTQYF